A selection of T cell receptor beta chains follows, all from one sample in a study of blood T cell repertoires in COVID-19. Only in-frame clones appear in the TCRdb table, and some are missing; sequencing was by immunoSEQ multiplex PCR. The sample lists about 140,000 clones, 80% to 85% seen once, with roughly 7.3% in the top ten. Sequenced input: peripheral blood. The receptors shown here come from a human donor in a cohort sampled during active COVID-19. CDR3s include the opening cysteine and the closing phenylalanine or tryptophan. Fields, in order: clone size, V gene, J gene, D gene, CDR3 DNA, CDR3 protein. The D gene is left open where the match is weak. Clone size is not always given. Where it is, it says once, few, many or a class for expanded clones.

clone_size: few
v_call: TRBV13
j_call: TRBJ2-3
d_call: TRBD2
cdr3_nt: TGTGCCAGCAGCTCTCTAGCGGGGGCGACAGATACGCAGTATTTT
cdr3_aa: CASSSLAGATDTQYF

clone_size: once
v_call: TRBV29-1
j_call: TRBJ2-7
d_call: -
cdr3_nt: TGCAGCGGAGGCGGTGACGAGCAGTACTTC
cdr3_aa: CSGGGDEQYF

clone_size: few
v_call: TRBV7-2
j_call: TRBJ1-6
d_call: -
cdr3_nt: TGTGCCAGCAGCTTAGGGCCGATTAATTCACCCCTCCACTTT
cdr3_aa: CASSLGPINSPLHF

clone_size: -
v_call: TRBV19
j_call: TRBJ2-5
d_call: TRBD2
cdr3_nt: TGTGCCAGTAGTATAGTACGGACTAGACAAGAGACCCAGTACTTC
cdr3_aa: CASSIVRTRQETQYF

clone_size: -
v_call: TRBV7-3
j_call: TRBJ2-2
d_call: -
cdr3_nt: TGTGCCAGCAGCCCCCTCGGTAGCGACACCGGGGAGCTGTTTTTT
cdr3_aa: CASSPLGSDTGELFF

clone_size: -
v_call: TRBV24-1
j_call: TRBJ1-5
d_call: -
cdr3_nt: TGTGCCACCAGTGACGGGGGCAATCAGCCCCAGCATTTT
cdr3_aa: CATSDGGNQPQHF

clone_size: -
v_call: TRBV6-5
j_call: TRBJ1-2
d_call: TRBD1
cdr3_nt: TGTGCCAGCAGTCGAGAGACAGGGTTCTATGGCTACACCTTC
cdr3_aa: CASSRETGFYGYTF

clone_size: -
v_call: TRBV12-3/TRBV12-4
j_call: TRBJ1-2
d_call: -
cdr3_nt: TGTGCCAGCAGTTCCAGACGGGGCTATGGCTACACCTTC
cdr3_aa: CASSSRRGYGYTF

clone_size: -
v_call: TRBV10-1
j_call: TRBJ2-2
d_call: TRBD1
cdr3_nt: TGCGCCAGCAGTGATTCCGACAGGGACACCGGGGAGCTGTTTTTT
cdr3_aa: CASSDSDRDTGELFF

clone_size: -
v_call: TRBV2
j_call: TRBJ2-7
d_call: TRBD1
cdr3_nt: TGTGCCAGCAGGCGGGACAGGCACTCCTACGAGCAGTACTTC
cdr3_aa: CASRRDRHSYEQYF

clone_size: -
v_call: TRBV2
j_call: TRBJ1-6
d_call: TRBD1
cdr3_nt: TGTGCCAGCAAGGACAGGGGAAATTCACCCCTCCACTTT
cdr3_aa: CASKDRGNSPLHF

clone_size: -
v_call: TRBV19
j_call: TRBJ2-5
d_call: -
cdr3_nt: TGTGCCAGTAGTAGGAGCGGGTTAGGGGAGACCCAGTACTTC
cdr3_aa: CASSRSGLGETQYF

clone_size: -
v_call: TRBV5-1
j_call: TRBJ1-1
d_call: TRBD1
cdr3_nt: TGCGCCAGCAGCCCGGGACAGGTACCTTTGAACACTGAAGCTTTCTTT
cdr3_aa: CASSPGQVPLNTEAFF

clone_size: -
v_call: TRBV2
j_call: TRBJ2-2
d_call: TRBD1
cdr3_nt: TGTGCCAGCAGGGACAGGGACACCGGGGAGCTGTTTTTT
cdr3_aa: CASRDRDTGELFF

clone_size: few
v_call: TRBV7-9
j_call: TRBJ2-7
d_call: TRBD1
cdr3_nt: TGTGCCAGCAGCCCCACCTTGGACAGGGGGATCTACGAGCAGTACTTC
cdr3_aa: CASSPTLDRGIYEQYF

clone_size: -
v_call: TRBV9
j_call: TRBJ1-6
d_call: -
cdr3_nt: TGTGCCAGCAGCGTAGTAGGGGATTCACCCCTCCACTTT
cdr3_aa: CASSVVGDSPLHF

clone_size: once
v_call: TRBV7-3
j_call: TRBJ2-1
d_call: TRBD1
cdr3_nt: TGTGCCAGCAGCCTCTCGGGAAACAGGGGGAATGAGCAGTTCTTC
cdr3_aa: CASSLSGNRGNEQFF

clone_size: -
v_call: TRBV2
j_call: TRBJ2-7
d_call: TRBD2
cdr3_nt: TGTGCCAGCAGACCCTCGGGACTAGTCTACGAGCAGTACTTC
cdr3_aa: CASRPSGLVYEQYF

clone_size: once
v_call: TRBV6-6
j_call: TRBJ1-1
d_call: -
cdr3_nt: TGTGCCAGCAGTGTGGGGAGTGACGCTTTCTTT
cdr3_aa: CASSVGSDAFF

clone_size: -
v_call: TRBV7-6
j_call: TRBJ2-2
d_call: TRBD1
cdr3_nt: TGTGCCAGCAGCTTAGGCCCCCCCGGGACAGGGGGCAGGACCGGGGAGCTGTTTTTT
cdr3_aa: CASSLGPPGTGGRTGELFF

clone_size: -
v_call: TRBV6-4
j_call: TRBJ1-1
d_call: -
cdr3_nt: TGTGCCAGCGCCCGAGAACAGGGGAACACTGAAGCTTTCTTT
cdr3_aa: CASAREQGNTEAFF

clone_size: -
v_call: TRBV9
j_call: TRBJ2-7
d_call: -
cdr3_nt: TGTGCCAGCAGCGTAGCCGTTCTTAGCGAGCAGTACTTC
cdr3_aa: CASSVAVLSEQYF

clone_size: -
v_call: TRBV11-2
j_call: TRBJ2-2
d_call: -
cdr3_nt: TGTGCCAGCAGGGGCAGGGATACCGGGGAGCTGTTTTTT
cdr3_aa: CASRGRDTGELFF

clone_size: -
v_call: TRBV6-2/TRBV6-3
j_call: TRBJ1-1
d_call: -
cdr3_nt: TGTGCCAGCAGTAGGGGGAACACTGAAGCTTTCTTT
cdr3_aa: CASSRGNTEAFF

clone_size: -
v_call: TRBV28
j_call: TRBJ1-4
d_call: TRBD1
cdr3_nt: TGTGCCAGCAAGCAGGGGGCTGAAAAACTGTTTTTT
cdr3_aa: CASKQGAEKLFF

clone_size: -
v_call: TRBV5-1
j_call: TRBJ2-3
d_call: -
cdr3_nt: TGCGCCAGCAGCCCCCCTACAGATACGCAGTATTTT
cdr3_aa: CASSPPTDTQYF

clone_size: -
v_call: TRBV2
j_call: TRBJ2-3
d_call: TRBD2
cdr3_nt: TGTGCCAGCAGTGAACTTGGCCGGGGGGCAGATACGCAGTATTTT
cdr3_aa: CASSELGRGADTQYF

clone_size: few
v_call: TRBV6-5
j_call: TRBJ1-5
d_call: -
cdr3_nt: TGTGCCAGCGCAGCAGGGAATCAGCCCCAGCATTTT
cdr3_aa: CASAAGNQPQHF

clone_size: -
v_call: TRBV6-5
j_call: TRBJ1-1
d_call: -
cdr3_nt: TGTGCCAGCACCCGGGGTTGGGGGAACACTGAAGCTTTCTTT
cdr3_aa: CASTRGWGNTEAFF

clone_size: once
v_call: TRBV7-9
j_call: TRBJ1-2
d_call: TRBD1
cdr3_nt: TGTGCCAGCAGCCAGCCGAGGGGACAGAGTAACTATGGCTACACCTTC
cdr3_aa: CASSQPRGQSNYGYTF

clone_size: -
v_call: TRBV5-6
j_call: TRBJ2-1
d_call: TRBD2
cdr3_nt: TGTGCCAGCAGCTTGGCTAGCGGGGGCTACTACAATGAGCAGTTCTTC
cdr3_aa: CASSLASGGYYNEQFF

clone_size: -
v_call: TRBV19
j_call: TRBJ1-1
d_call: -
cdr3_nt: TGTGCCAGTAGTACGCTTAGGGACATCACCCTGAGGAACACTGAAGCTTTCTTT
cdr3_aa: CASSTLRDITLRNTEAFF

clone_size: many
v_call: TRBV6-5
j_call: TRBJ2-2
d_call: -
cdr3_nt: TGTGCCAGCAGTTACGGGGTTAGGGGCGGGGAGCTGTTTTTT
cdr3_aa: CASSYGVRGGELFF

clone_size: -
v_call: TRBV7-3
j_call: TRBJ2-4
d_call: TRBD1
cdr3_nt: TGTGCCAGCAGCCCGCGAGGGGGCGCCGGCAAAAACATTCAGTACTTC
cdr3_aa: CASSPRGGAGKNIQYF

clone_size: -
v_call: TRBV9
j_call: TRBJ2-3
d_call: -
cdr3_nt: TGTGCCAGCAGCGTAGGGGGCGACACAGATACGCAGTATTTT
cdr3_aa: CASSVGGDTDTQYF

clone_size: -
v_call: TRBV19
j_call: TRBJ1-5
d_call: -
cdr3_nt: TGTGCCAGTAGTATAAGTAAGGAGGCCCAGCCCCAGCATTTT
cdr3_aa: CASSISKEAQPQHF

clone_size: -
v_call: TRBV2
j_call: TRBJ1-1
d_call: -
cdr3_nt: TGTGCTACTAGACGGGGGAACCAGAACACTGAAGCTTTCTTT
cdr3_aa: CATRRGNQNTEAFF

clone_size: -
v_call: TRBV2
j_call: TRBJ2-1
d_call: -
cdr3_nt: TGTGCCAGCATGGAGCAAGGTACTGCCTACAATGAGCAGTTCTTC
cdr3_aa: CASMEQGTAYNEQFF

clone_size: -
v_call: TRBV6-2/TRBV6-3
j_call: TRBJ2-1
d_call: -
cdr3_nt: TGTGCCAGCAGTTACTCGAGTCCATCCTACAATGAGCAGTTCTTC
cdr3_aa: CASSYSSPSYNEQFF

clone_size: once
v_call: TRBV7-9
j_call: TRBJ2-2
d_call: TRBD1
cdr3_nt: TGTGCCAGCAGCTTTGGGACAGGGGGAACCGGGGAGCTGTTTTTT
cdr3_aa: CASSFGTGGTGELFF

clone_size: -
v_call: TRBV20-1
j_call: TRBJ2-5
d_call: -
cdr3_nt: TGCAGTGCTAGAGATGACTTTACCCAGTACTTC
cdr3_aa: CSARDDFTQYF

clone_size: -
v_call: TRBV25-1
j_call: TRBJ2-3
d_call: -
cdr3_nt: TGTGCCAGCAGTGAGGGGCAGAGCACAGATACGCAGTATTTT
cdr3_aa: CASSEGQSTDTQYF

clone_size: -
v_call: TRBV28
j_call: TRBJ1-2
d_call: TRBD1
cdr3_nt: TGTGCCAGCAGTTTACGCGGGACAGACCGTTATGGCTACACCTTC
cdr3_aa: CASSLRGTDRYGYTF

clone_size: -
v_call: TRBV18
j_call: TRBJ1-1
d_call: -
cdr3_nt: TGTGCCAGCTCACCACCGGGGGCCCGGCACGTGAACACTGAAGCTTTCTTT
cdr3_aa: CASSPPGARHVNTEAFF

clone_size: once
v_call: TRBV5-1
j_call: TRBJ2-3
d_call: TRBD1
cdr3_nt: TGCGCCAGCAGCCCGGACAGGACCAGCACAGATACGCAGTATTTT
cdr3_aa: CASSPDRTSTDTQYF

clone_size: -
v_call: TRBV2
j_call: TRBJ2-1
d_call: -
cdr3_nt: TGTGCCAGCAGTACAACATCGTTTAATGAGCAGTTCTTC
cdr3_aa: CASSTTSFNEQFF